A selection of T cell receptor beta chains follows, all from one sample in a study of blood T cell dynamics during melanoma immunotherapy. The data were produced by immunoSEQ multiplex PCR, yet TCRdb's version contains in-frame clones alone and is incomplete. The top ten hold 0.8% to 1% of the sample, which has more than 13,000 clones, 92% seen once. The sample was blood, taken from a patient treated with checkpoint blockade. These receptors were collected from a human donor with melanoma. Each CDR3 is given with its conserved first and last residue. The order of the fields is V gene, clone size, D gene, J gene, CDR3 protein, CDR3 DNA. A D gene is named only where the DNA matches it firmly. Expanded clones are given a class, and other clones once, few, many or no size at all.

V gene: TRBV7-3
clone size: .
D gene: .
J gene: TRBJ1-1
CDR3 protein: CASSYRGKNTEAFF
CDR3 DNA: TGTGCCAGCAGCTACCGGGGGAAGAACACTGAAGCTTTCTTT

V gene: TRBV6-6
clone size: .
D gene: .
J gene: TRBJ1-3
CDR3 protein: CASSPTQGGNTIYF
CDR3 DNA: TGTGCCAGCAGTCCCACCCAGGGTGGAAACACCATATATTTT

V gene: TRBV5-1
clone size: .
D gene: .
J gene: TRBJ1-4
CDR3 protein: CASSPNVRKKLFF
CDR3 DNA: TGCGCCAGCAGCCCAAATGTTAGGAAAAAACTGTTTTTT

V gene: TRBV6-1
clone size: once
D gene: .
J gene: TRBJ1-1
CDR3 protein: CASGDSRTLGAFF
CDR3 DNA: TGTGCCAGCGGGGACTCCCGAACGCTTGGAGCTTTCTTT

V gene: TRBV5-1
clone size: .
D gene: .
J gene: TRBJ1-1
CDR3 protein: CASALVERTEAFF
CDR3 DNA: TGCGCCAGCGCGTTGGTGGAAAGGACTGAAGCTTTCTTT

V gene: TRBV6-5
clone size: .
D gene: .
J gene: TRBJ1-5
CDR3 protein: CASRPGGNQPQHF
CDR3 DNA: TGTGCCAGCAGGCCGGGGGGCAATCAGCCCCAGCATTTT

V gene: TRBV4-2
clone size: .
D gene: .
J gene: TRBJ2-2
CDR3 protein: CASTGGPGGTGELFF
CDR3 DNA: TGTGCCAGCACAGGAGGGCCGGGCGGCACCGGGGAGCTGTTTTTT

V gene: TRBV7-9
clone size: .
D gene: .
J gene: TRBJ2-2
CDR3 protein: CASSLPDRNTGELFF
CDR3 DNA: TGTGCCAGCAGTTTGCCGGACAGAAACACCGGGGAGCTGTTTTTT

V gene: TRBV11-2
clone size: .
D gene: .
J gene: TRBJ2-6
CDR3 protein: CASSSRGAGANVLTF
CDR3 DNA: TGTGCCAGCAGCTCCAGGGGGGCCGGGGCCAACGTCCTGACTTTC

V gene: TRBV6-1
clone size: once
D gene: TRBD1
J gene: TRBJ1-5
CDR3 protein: CASSAGTGGDQPQHF
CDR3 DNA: TGTGCCAGCAGTGCAGGGACAGGTGGCGATCAGCCCCAGCATTTT

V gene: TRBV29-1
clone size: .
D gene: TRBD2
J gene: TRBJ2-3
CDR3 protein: CSARGGTDTQYF
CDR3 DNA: TGCAGCGCACGGGGGGGCACAGATACGCAGTATTTT

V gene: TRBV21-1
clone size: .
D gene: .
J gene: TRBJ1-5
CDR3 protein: CASSNTDQPQHF
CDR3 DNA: TGTGCCAGCAGCAATACGGATCAGCCCCAGCATTTT

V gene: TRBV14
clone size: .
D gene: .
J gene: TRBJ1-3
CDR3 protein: CASSPDISGNTIYF
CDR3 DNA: TGTGCCAGCAGCCCCGACATCTCTGGAAACACCATATATTTT

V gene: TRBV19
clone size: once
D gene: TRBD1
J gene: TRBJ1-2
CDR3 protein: CASSVWTGGNRYGYTF
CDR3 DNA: TGTGCCAGTAGTGTCTGGACAGGCGGAAATAGGTATGGCTACACCTTC

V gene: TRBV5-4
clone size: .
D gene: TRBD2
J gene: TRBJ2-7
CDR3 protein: CASSRTSPTYEQYF
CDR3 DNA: TGTGCCAGCAGCCGGACTAGTCCAACCTACGAGCAGTACTTC

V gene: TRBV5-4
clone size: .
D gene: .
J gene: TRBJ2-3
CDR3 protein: CASSPGPLDTQYF
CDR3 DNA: TGTGCCAGCAGCCCCGGGCCGCTAGATACGCAGTATTTT

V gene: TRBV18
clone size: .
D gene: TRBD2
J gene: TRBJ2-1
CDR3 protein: CASTATSGAYNEQFF
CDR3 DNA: TGTGCCAGCACCGCAACTAGCGGGGCCTACAATGAGCAGTTCTTC

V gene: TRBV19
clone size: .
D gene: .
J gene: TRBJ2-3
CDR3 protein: CASKRTEPGGTQYF
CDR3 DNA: TGTGCCAGTAAAAGGACTGAGCCGGGCGGTACGCAGTATTTT

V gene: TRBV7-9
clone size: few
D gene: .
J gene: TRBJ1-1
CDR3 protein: CASTIGGGEAFF
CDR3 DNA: TGTGCCAGCACGATAGGGGGGGGTGAAGCTTTCTTT

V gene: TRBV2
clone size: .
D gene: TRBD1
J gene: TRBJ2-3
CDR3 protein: CASSRQGAPTDTQYF
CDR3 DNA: TGTGCCAGCAGTCGACAGGGGGCGCCCACAGATACGCAGTATTTT

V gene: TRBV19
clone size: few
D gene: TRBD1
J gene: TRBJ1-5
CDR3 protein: CASRQTGNQPQHF
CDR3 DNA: TGTGCCAGTAGACAGACAGGGAATCAGCCCCAGCATTTT

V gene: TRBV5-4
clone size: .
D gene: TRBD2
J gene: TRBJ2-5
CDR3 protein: CASSLGLTSGQETQYF
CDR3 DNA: TGTGCCAGCAGCTTGGGCCTGACTAGCGGGCAAGAGACCCAGTACTTC

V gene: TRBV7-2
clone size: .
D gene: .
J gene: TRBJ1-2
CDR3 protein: CASSLVQRYGYTF
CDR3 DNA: TGTGCCAGCAGCTTAGTACAGAGATATGGCTACACCTTC

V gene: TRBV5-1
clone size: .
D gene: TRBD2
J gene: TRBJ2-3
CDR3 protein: CASSPKGTSGDFTDTQYF
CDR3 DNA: TGCGCCAGCAGCCCTAAGGGGACTAGCGGAGATTTCACAGATACGCAGTATTTT

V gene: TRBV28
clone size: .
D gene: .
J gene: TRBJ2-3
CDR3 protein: CASSFSLLRVQYF
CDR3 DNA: TGTGCCAGCAGTTTTTCTCTCCTTCGGGTGCAGTATTTT

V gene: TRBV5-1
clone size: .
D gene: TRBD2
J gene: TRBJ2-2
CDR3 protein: CASGGGYSTGELFF
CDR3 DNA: TGCGCCAGCGGCGGGGGTTATAGCACCGGGGAGCTGTTTTTT

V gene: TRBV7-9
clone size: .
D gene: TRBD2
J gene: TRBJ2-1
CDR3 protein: CASSLSSGRDPDYNEQFF
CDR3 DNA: TGTGCCAGCAGCTTATCGAGCGGGAGGGACCCTGACTACAATGAGCAGTTCTTC

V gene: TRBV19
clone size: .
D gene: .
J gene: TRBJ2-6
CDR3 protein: CASSAGRGSGANVLTF
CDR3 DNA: TGTGCCAGTAGTGCGGGTCGAGGATCCGGGGCCAACGTCCTGACTTTC

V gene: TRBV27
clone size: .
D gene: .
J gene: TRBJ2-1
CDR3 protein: CASSRDREQFF
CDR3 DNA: TGTGCCAGCAGTCGCGACAGGGAGCAGTTCTTC

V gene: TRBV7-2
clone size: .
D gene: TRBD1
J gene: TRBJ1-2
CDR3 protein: CASSLAETGGGPYGYTF
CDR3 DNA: TGTGCCAGCAGCTTAGCGGAAACAGGGGGAGGGCCCTATGGCTACACCTTC

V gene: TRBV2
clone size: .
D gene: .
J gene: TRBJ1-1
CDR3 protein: CASSTDVTEAFF
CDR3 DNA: TGTGCCAGCAGTACGGATGTCACTGAAGCTTTCTTT

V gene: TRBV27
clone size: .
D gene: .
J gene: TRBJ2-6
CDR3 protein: CASSLRGRSSGANVLTF
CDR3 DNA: TGTGCCAGCAGTTTACGGGGACGGAGCTCTGGGGCCAACGTCCTGACTTTC

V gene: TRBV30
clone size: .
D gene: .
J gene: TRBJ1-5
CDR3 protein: CAWSGGSGGNQPQHF
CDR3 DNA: TGTGCCTGGAGCGGGGGGTCTGGGGGCAATCAGCCCCAGCATTTT

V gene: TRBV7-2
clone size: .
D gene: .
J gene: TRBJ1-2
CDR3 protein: CASSEYTSAGRVNGYTF
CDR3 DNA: TGTGCCAGCAGCGAGTACACCTCAGCGGGCCGGGTAAATGGCTACACCTTC

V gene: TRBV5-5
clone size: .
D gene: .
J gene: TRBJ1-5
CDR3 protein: CASSQGSNQPQHF
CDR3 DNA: TGTGCCAGCAGTCAGGGGAGCAATCAGCCCCAGCATTTT